This T cell receptor beta chain was sequenced for a study of neurological immune-mediated disorders (dated by TCRdb to the late 2010s). The study in broad terms: The study compared peripheral blood TCR-beta repertoires of HTLV-I-associated myelopathy (HAM/TSP) patients, multiple sclerosis patients and healthy controls using UMI-based sequencing. Of the approximately 68 subjects in the cohort, approximately 15 were HAM/TSP patients, about 34 were multiple sclerosis patients, and around 20 were healthy controls. Alongside PBMC samples, the set of 106 TCR-beta libraries contained longitudinal samples, technical triplicates, and paired CD4+ and CD8+ T-cell subsets that had been sorted.

This clonotype was counted once. Its recognized antigen is unknown. Germline is not matched at one junction end, which may reflect a read error. To synthesize cDNA, template-switch 5'RACE was performed with a primer carrying a 10-nucleotide random unique molecular identifier so that each TCR transcript was tagged. Every sequencing run covered 15-18 subjects and yielded more than 200 million TCR-beta sequences. Total RNA was extracted with the RNeasy kit. TCR-beta VDJ regions were amplified with primers for the TCR constant region and the 5'RACE anchor, using the KAPA Real-time Library Amplification kit. Sample indexes and Illumina adaptors were added in a first PCR, and a second PCR then increased library yield. The roughly 650 bp TCR product was size-selected on a 2% E-gel SizeSelection system after Ampure bead purification. Before pooling, library quality was assessed on a Bioanalyzer, concentration was determined with Qubit, and library quantification was performed with the Kapa Library Quantification kit. Libraries were sequenced paired-end 2 x 150 bp on an Illumina HiSeq 2500. To increase sequence diversity, about 25-31% phiX was spiked into each library pool. The paper's processing steps were these. Quality-filtered reads were processed with the UMI-based MiGEC pipeline, which removed over 85% of raw TCR sequences during error correction. VDJ genes were aligned to IMGT germline references, and each clonotype was defined by a unique CDR3 amino acid sequence together with V-J genes. Clonal expansion, Shannon diversity and CDR3 relatedness (CalcPairwiseDistances, ClusterSamples) were evaluated with VDJtools, and phylogenetic trees were built with CLCbio workbench. Clones with at least 8 unique UMIs were defined as expanded, with this threshold being based on coefficient-of-variation modelling across technical triplicates. Using fastp at Q25 and MiXCR, TCRdb reprocessed the public reads and kept productive beta chains. Rows with one shared CDR3 protein collapse into an entry with the most common genes and DNA. The V and J calls were determined by TCRdb, not by the authors. This sample lists about 3,900 distinct CDR3 sequences; approximately 29% were detected once. The leading ten clones occupy about 45% of the sample.

For the sorted-subset TCR libraries, the starting material was about 1 million sorted CD4+ or CD8+ T cells. PBMCs were separated from peripheral blood using Ficoll-Hypaque density gradient centrifugation and then cryopreserved in liquid nitrogen. Paired sorted CD4+ and CD8+ subsets came from healthy controls, HAM/TSP patients and MS patients. The CDR3 spans 15 residues, from the cysteine through the phenylalanine. Just CDR3 DNA is preserved here, 45 bases in frame from base 1. The germline V gene yields MRHNA for CDR1 and SNTAGT for CDR2. General findings and caveats noted by the study authors: TCR clonal expansion was highest in HAM/TSP patients and lowest in MS patients, with MS patients falling below even healthy controls. No identical CDR3 amino acid sequences were shared among expanded clones across subjects, suggesting private TCR-beta repertoires in all groups.

Sequencing input: CD8+ T cells from blood. This sequence was found in a man aged 45 to 65 with HTLV-1-associated myelopathy (HAM/TSP). The V gene is TRBV6-4 and the J gene is TRBJ2-3, with a weak D call of TRBD1 (6 bases match). The CDR3 has the sequence CASREDSNHTDTQYF. Read as DNA, the sequence is TGTGCCAGCAGGGAGGACAGTAACCACACAGATACGCAGTATTTC.